The subject of this entry is one TCR beta chain. Its antigen is still unknown. This entry is derived from a study of shared clonotypes between healthy human individuals. General study findings and limits: About 5% of naive CD4 clonotypes were shared across four donors. Clonotype sharing among donors was thought likely to change with sequencing depth. Represented diversity (both genetic and exposure-history) was limited by the small number of donors.

Clones were sequenced by immunoSEQ multiplex PCR, and TCRdb holds only the in-frame ones, with some missing. The sample lists more than 1,200,000 clones; about 98.5% were seen once. Germline V gene lookup returns CDR1 MNHEY and CDR2 SMNVEV (reference sequence). The length of the CDR3 is 15 residues. Trimming took off 1 base at V and 7 bases at J, with 13 bases between the two ends. The receptor's source is a man aged 25 to 40 in good health. The source material was naive CD4+ T cells sorted from blood. Stated subset: CD45RA+ positively selected. This chain joins TRBV27 and TRBJ2-2, with D hard to call. The CDR3 spells CASSLLNFANGELFF. DNA for the CDR3: TGTGCCAGCAGTTTATTAAATTTTGCCAACGGGGAGCTGTTTTTT.